This TCR beta chain was obtained from a study of OX40 agonist ivuxolimab in advanced cancers. Study context: Patients in dose escalation had liver, melanoma, kidney or head and neck cancers. Three patients got partial responses; one had hepatocellular carcinoma and two had cutaneous melanoma. Overall study results and limits: Circulating CD4+ and CD8+ T cells showed clonal expansion by week 6 at 0.1 to 3.0 mg/kg.

Comment on this clone: The antigen is not known.

This CDR3 has 14 amino acids. V lost 4 bases to trimming and J lost 0 bases, with 10 bases between them. Produced via immunoSEQ multiplex PCR; TCRdb's table is partial and in-frame only. The sample includes some 130,000 clones, 85% to 90% of them seen just once. Patients were excluded for autoimmune disease history or systemic immunosuppression. J is TRBJ1-1 and V is TRBV5-3; a weak D match, TRBD1 (6 bases). TRBV5-3 is known as an ORF, though its function is uncertain. The sequence derives from an adult with an advanced solid tumor such as melanoma, head and neck, liver or kidney cancer. The sample consisted of CD4+ or CD8+ T cells sorted from blood, taken in a trial of the OX40 agonist ivuxolimab. The CDR3 sequence: CARSHGQLNTEAFF. DNA of the CDR3: TGTGCCAGAAGCCACGGACAGCTGAACACTGAAGCTTTCTTT.